The text below deals with one TCR beta chain. Its specificity is not known. The data originate from a study of CXCR3-negative and CXCR3-positive naive CD8 T cells. Study-wide findings and caveats: Similarly elevated diversity marked both naive subsets, with memory CD8+ cells showing far lower diversity. Naive cells positive for CXCR3 carried more hydrophobic TRB CDR3s than CXCR3-negative ones. Naive subsets had comparable surface CD5; TCR strength was inferred from TRB CDR3 properties.

UMI-tagged TRB cDNA libraries were built via 5' RACE. TCRdb re-called the 5' RACE reads and gives one entry per CDR3 protein, without DNA. The listing contains around 160,000 distinct CDR3 sequences. This CDR3 spans 14 amino acids. CDR1 is SGHRS and CDR2 is YFSETQ in the germline V gene. The TCR comes from a human donor in good health. Some clones in this sample may be carry-over from other donors' samples. The genes are TRBV5-1 and TRBJ2-5; TCRdb designates TRBD1, a call that cannot be tested without DNA. Sequenced material: naive CXCR3+ CD8+ T cells from blood. Subset defined: CD45RO-CCR7+CD27+CD95- naive CD8+ T cells expressing CXCR3 (TNR3+). CDR3 amino acids: CASTRGLGEETQYF. Based on the CDR3 plus reference TRBV5-1 and TRBJ2-5, the full variable domain is KAGVTQTPRYLIKTRGQQVTLSCSPISGHRSVSWYQQTPGQGLQFLFEYFSETQRNKGNFPGRFSGRQFSNSRSEMNVSTLELGDSALYLCASTRGLGEETQYFGPGTRLLVL.